The 29 T cell receptor beta chains reported below all come from one sample, sequenced in a study of early T cells in non-severe SARS-CoV-2 infection. TCRdb ran MiXCR on the 5' RACE reads and lists one entry per CDR3 protein. The sample records about 88,000 distinct CDR3 sequences, around 14% being singletons. Sequenced: whole blood. These TCRs come from an adult who was a healthcare worker with PCR-confirmed SARS-CoV-2 infection or an uninfected control (not recorded which).

This clonotype was observed a few times. The CDR3 sequence: CASSQDFGRSYNEQFF. The CDR3 bases are TGCGCCAGCAGCCAAGATTTCGGGAGGTCCTACAATGAGCAGTTCTTC. This chain links TRBV4-3 with TRBJ2-1; 7 bases line up with TRBD2. The CDR3 is 16 amino acids. CDR1 and CDR2 from the germline V gene are LGHNA and YSLEER. V gave up 0 bases and J gave up 1 base; unmatched junction bases: 3.

This clonotype was seen a few times. CDR3 in amino acids: CASSYSPSGGPREQYF. The CDR3 DNA reads as TGTGCCAGCAGTTACTCCCCGTCGGGAGGGCCCAGGGAGCAGTACTTC. The rearrangement links TRBV6-2 or TRBV6-3 to TRBJ2-7; 8 bases agree with TRBD2. The CDR3 runs to 16 residues. Germline-derived CDR1 and CDR2 are MNHEY and SVGEGT. The J segment lost 7 bases and the V segment lost 0 bases, leaving 11 bases of the junction unmatched.

This clonotype was detected only a few times. The chain uses TRBV7-8 and TRBJ2-3, with D tentatively TRBD1 or TRBD2 (6 bases each). The CDR3 is made up of 16 amino acids. Germline V gene sequence: CDR1 SGHVS, CDR2 FQNEAQ. Trimming left V 5 bases short and J 8 bases short, with 23 bases between. The CDR3 region is CASSPEGGLTDATQYF. CDR3 in DNA: TGTGCCAGCAGCCCGGAGGGGGGACTGACCGATGCTACGCAGTATTTT.

This clonotype has at least ten counts. The rearrangement joins TRBV18 to TRBJ2-1, with 8 bases that match TRBD1. Germline trimming cut 4 bases from V and 1 base from J; bases unmatched to any gene: 3. Germline V gene sequence: CDR1 KGHSH, CDR2 LQKENI. There are 15 residues in the CDR3. CDR3 DNA: TGTGCCAGCTCACGAGACAGGGGATCCTACAATGAGCAGTTCTTC. Translated, it gives CASSRDRGSYNEQFF.

In this sample, this clonotype turned up a few times. V usage is TRBV29-1 and J usage is TRBJ2-3, with unresolved D. The length of the CDR3 is 11 residues. Trimming took 7 bases from V and 6 from J, leaving 11 bases between them. Germline CDR1 SQVTM, CDR2 ANQGSEA. Here the CDR3 DNA reads TGCAGCGCTGGGTTTGGGGATACGCAGTATTTT. Encoded protein: CSAGFGDTQYF.

This clonotype was recorded a few times. J is TRBJ2-5 and V is TRBV29-1; unclear D gene. Germline CDR1 and CDR2: SQVTM and ANQGSEA. This CDR3 has 11 residues. V was pared by 4 bases and J by 5 bases, with 8 bases between. The CDR3 reads CSVGPVETQYF. The CDR3 coding sequence is TGCAGCGTTGGTCCAGTGGAGACCCAGTACTTC.

The V gene is TRBV28, the J gene TRBJ2-3; TRBD2 matches at 7 bases. The V segment lost 8 bases and the J segment 2 bases; nucleotides outside the gene matches: 7. Looked up from germline, CDR1 is MDHEN and CDR2 is SYDVKM. This CDR3 is built from 14 residues. The CDR3 is CASGSSGFTDTQYF. CDR3 bases: TGTGCCAGCGGTTCTAGCGGTTTCACAGATACGCAGTATTTT.

The chain has TRBV20-1 and TRBJ2-4, with 8 bases fitting TRBD2. CDR3 length equals 13 residues. The germline CDR1 and CDR2 sequences are DFQATT and SNEGSKA (reference sequence). V shed 6 bases and J 6 bases; nucleotides not matched to a gene: 7. CDR3 nucleotides: TGCAGTGCCCAAGCGGGAGTCGTAAACATTCAGTACTTC. It codes for CSAQAGVVNIQYF.

Turning to this clonotype: This may be a read error, as it is one base from a much larger clone. The chain links TRBV20-1 to TRBJ2-1, with TRBD2 matching 11 bases. Germline-derived CDR1 and CDR2 are DFQATT and SNEGSKA (reference sequence). The ends lost 4 bases at V and 7 bases at J; junction bases unmatched: 9. This CDR3 has 15 amino acids. The CDR3 bases are TGCAGTGCTAATGGCACCGGGACTAGCGGTAATGAGCAGTTCTTC. Amino acids: CSANGTGTSGNEQFF.

The chain couples TRBV4-3 to TRBJ2-2, with 9 bases fitting TRBD2. V shed 3 bases, J shed 7 bases, and the junction held 3 bases outside the gene matches. CDR1 and CDR2 from the germline V gene are LGHNA and YSLEER. The CDR3 consists of 14 residues. In DNA form, the CDR3 reads TGCGCCAGCAGCCATCGAGCGGGAGGCGGGGAGCTGTTTTTT. Its protein is CASSHRAGGGELFF.

This clonotype came up a few times. The CDR3 sequence is CASSGAGATDTQYF. The CDR3 bases are TGTGCCAGCAGCGGGGCGGGAGCCACAGATACGCAGTATTTT. V is TRBV6-2 or TRBV6-3 and J is TRBJ2-3; 7 bases map to TRBD2. V trimming: 6 bases; J trimming: 2 bases; junction bases outside the gene matches: 5. This CDR3 contains 14 residues. Germline V CDR1 and CDR2: MNHEY, SVGEGT.

This clonotype was found a few times. J is TRBJ2-1 and V is TRBV5-6, with D perhaps matching TRBD2 (6 bases). Trimming shortened V by 4 bases and J by 8 bases, and 22 bases separated the two germline ends. The CDR3 has 16 amino acids. The germline V gene has CDR1 SGHDT and CDR2 YYEEEE. CDR3 region: CASSPSEAVGGDEQFF. DNA for the CDR3: TGTGCCAGCAGCCCAAGTGAGGCAGTTGGAGGGGATGAGCAGTTCTTC.

This chain connects TRBV28 to TRBJ1-2, with D possibly being TRBD1 (6 bases). V was clipped by 10 bases and J by 1 base, with 16 bases between them. The CDR3 spans 14 residues. Looked up from germline, CDR1 is MDHEN and CDR2 is SYDVKM. The DNA for the CDR3 is TGTGCCACCCTGCGGGGGCCCCATAACTATGGCTACACCTTC. Protein sequence: CATLRGPHNYGYTF.

This clonotype came up many times. The CDR3 nucleotides read TGTGCCAGCAGCAAGAACAGGGGCCAAGAGACCCAGTACTTC. Protein sequence: CASSKNRGQETQYF. The V and J genes are TRBV7-2 and TRBJ2-5; 7 bases are a match to TRBD1. This CDR3 spans 14 amino acids. Germline loops: CDR1 SGHTA, CDR2 FQGNSA. Trimming removed 5 bases from V and 1 base from J; junction bases left unmatched: 4.

This clonotype showed up just a few times. CDR3 DNA sequence: TGCAGTGCTAGAGAAGCGGGACCAGATACGCAGTATTTT. It yields the protein CSAREAGPDTQYF. The chain links TRBV20-1 to TRBJ2-3; 7 bases line up with TRBD2. Trimming took 0 bases from V and 4 from J; bases not matched to a gene: 1. This CDR3 is built from 13 residues. Germline V gene lookup returns CDR1 DFQATT and CDR2 SNEGSKA (reference sequence).

The chain joins TRBV6-5 to TRBJ2-2; no firm D call. Trimming took 0 bases from V and 6 from J, leaving 11 bases between them. CDR3 length: 15 amino acids. In germline, CDR1 is MNHEY, CDR2 SVGAGI. The CDR3 nucleotides are TGTGCCAGCAGTTACTCAGTGGGTTTCGCCGGGGAGCTGTTTTTT. As protein: CASSYSVGFAGELFF.

The gene calls are TRBV29-1 and TRBJ2-3; 7 nucleotides align to TRBD2. This CDR3 spans 14 amino acids. The J segment lost 1 base and the V segment lost 5 bases, leaving 6 bases of the junction unmatched. Germline CDR1 is SQVTM and CDR2 is ANQGSEA. The CDR3 nucleotides are TGCAGCGTTCTATCGGCGGGAGGCACAGATACGCAGTATTTT. It codes for CSVLSAGGTDTQYF.

This clonotype turned up a few times. This chain uses TRBV11-1 with TRBJ2-2; no clear D. Trimming pared 2 bases from V and 5 bases from J, leaving 9 bases between. The germline CDR1 and CDR2 sequences are SGHAT and FQDESV (reference sequence). The CDR3 sequence is 14 residues long. The CDR3 bases are TGTGCCAGCAGCTTACCGTTGGGAACCGGGGAGCTGTTTTTT. It codes for CASSLPLGTGELFF.

The chain has TRBV15 and TRBJ2-3; 14 nucleotides align to TRBD2. The CDR3 is 20 residues long. Germline lookup yields CDR1 LNHNV and CDR2 YYDKDF (reference sequence). Trimming took 5 bases from V and 2 from J; bases not matched to a gene: 15. The CDR3 DNA sequence: TGTGCCACCAGCTCCCGACTAGCGGGAGGGTCCCATCACTCCACAGATACGCAGTATTTT. Translation: CATSSRLAGGSHHSTDTQYF. The complete variable domain, with remaining parts taken from reference TRBV15 and TRBJ2-3, reads DAMVIQNPRYQVTQFGKPVTLSCSQTLNHNVMYWYQQKSSQAPKLLFHYYDKDFNNEADTPDNFQSRRPNTSFCFLDIRSPGLGDTAMYLCATSSRLAGGSHHSTDTQYFGPGTRLTVL.

This chain uses TRBV4-3 with TRBJ2-5, with 9 nucleotides matching TRBD2. Germline V gene sequence: CDR1 LGHNA, CDR2 YSLEER. The CDR3 extends over 17 amino acids. V trimming: 0 bases; J trimming: 5 bases; junction bases outside the gene matches: 10. CDR3 coding DNA: TGCGCCAGCAGCCAAGATAGTCCTAGCGGGAAGGGTGAGACCCAGTACTTC. It yields the protein CASSQDSPSGKGETQYF.

A note on this clonotype: Given a much more abundant clone one base away, this may be a read error. The V call is TRBV7-8, the J call TRBJ2-6, with D unclear. The CDR3 is 15 residues long. Looked up from germline, CDR1 is SGHVS and CDR2 is FQNEAQ. CDR3 amino acids: CASSVTHSVANVLTF. DNA of the CDR3: TGTGCCAGCAGCGTAACTCATTCTGTGGCCAACGTCCTGACTTTC.

The V gene is TRBV6-1, the J gene TRBJ1-1; 8 bases are shared with TRBD1. CDR1 and CDR2 (germline): MNHNS, SASEGT. The CDR3 is made up of 18 amino acids. Trimming at V came to 8 bases and at J to 1 base, leaving 18 bases not matched to a gene. CDR3 amino acids: CASPEGSRGLGPNTEAFF. In DNA form, the CDR3 reads TGTGCCAGCCCTGAGGGCTCCAGGGGGCTGGGTCCGAACACTGAAGCTTTCTTT.

The sample holds many counts of this clonotype. The CDR3 here is CSATQGRDGYTF. DNA of the CDR3: TGCAGTGCTACACAGGGACGAGATGGCTACACCTTC. The chain has TRBV20-1 and TRBJ1-2; D is possibly TRBD1 (6 bases). Trimming removed 4 bases at V and 6 bases at J, with 12 bases between. Germline-derived CDR1 and CDR2 are DFQATT and SNEGSKA (reference sequence). The CDR3 extends over 12 amino acids.

The rearrangement uses TRBV20-1 and TRBJ2-1; TRBD2 agrees at 9 bases. The germline V gene has CDR1 DFQATT and CDR2 SNEGSKA (reference sequence). This CDR3 has 14 amino acids. The V and J ends lost 3 bases and 10 bases, in that order; junction bases with no gene match: 10. The CDR3 bases are TGCAGTGCTAGTGCGGGAGGGCCAAGCGGCGAGCAGTTCTTC. Protein sequence: CSASAGGPSGEQFF.

V gene TRBV20-1 combines with J gene TRBJ1-4; D ambiguous. Trimming took 5 bases from V and 5 from J, leaving 12 bases between them. Germline V gene sequence: CDR1 DFQATT, CDR2 SNEGSKA (reference sequence). The CDR3 runs to 13 residues. The CDR3 region is CSAPTVENEKLFF. The CDR3 nucleotides are TGCAGTGCTCCGACGGTAGAAAATGAAAAACTGTTTTTT.

This clonotype was seen more than once but under ten times. The chain employs TRBV20-1 and TRBJ2-3, with 10 bases identical to TRBD2. The V gene's germline CDR1 is DFQATT and CDR2 SNEGSKA (reference sequence). Unmatched junction bases numbered 19, after V lost 4 bases and J lost 6 bases. CDR3 size: 18 residues. The CDR3 DNA is TGCAGTGCTATAGATGGCCCCCCGCTAGCGGGGGCGGCGGATACGCAGTATTTT. As protein: CSAIDGPPLAGAADTQYF.

This clonotype was counted ten times or more. The chain is built from TRBV10-3 and TRBJ2-3; the match to TRBD2 covers 8 bases. CDR1 and CDR2 from the germline V gene are ENHRY and SYGVKD. The CDR3 consists of 15 residues. With V trimmed by 6 bases and J by 3 bases, 8 bases remained unmatched. DNA for the CDR3: TGTGCCATCAGGGGACTAGAAGTATCAACAGATACGCAGTATTTT. As protein: CAIRGLEVSTDTQYF.

The CDR3 sequence is CASSLMPRDHEYF. In DNA form, the CDR3 reads TGTGCCAGCAGCTTGATGCCCCGGGATCATGAGTACTTC. The chain combines TRBV5-5 with TRBJ2-5, with D perhaps TRBD2 (5 bases). V was clipped by 1 base and J by 12 bases, with 16 bases between them. The CDR3 totals 13 residues. CDR1 SGHKS and CDR2 YYEKEE come from the germline V gene (reference sequence).

This clonotype was seen only a few times. The V gene is TRBV30, the J gene TRBJ2-7, with a weak D call TRBD1 (5 bases). This CDR3 has 12 amino acids. V was trimmed by 3 bases and J by 3 bases, leaving 9 bases between them. CDR1 is GTSNPN and CDR2 is SVGIG in the germline V gene (reference sequence). The CDR3 DNA follows: TGTGCCTGGAGCCCAGGGTACTACGAGCAGTACTTC. Protein: CAWSPGYYEQYF.